These 31 T cell receptor beta chains were all obtained from the same sample, sequenced in a study of regulatory T cells in long-lasting Graves disease. The authors built TCR beta libraries using iRepertoire HTBI primers and Arm-PCR of CDR3 regions. TCRdb processed the multiplex PCR reads anew with MiXCR; each CDR3 protein has one entry. The table lists 400,000 to 500,000 distinct CDR3 sequences, roughly 15% of them singletons. Time point noted: newly diagnosed GD, antithyroid drugs for less than 3 months. PBMCs provided the RNA from which the TCR library was made. This sample also appeared in a second study, on T cells in Graves' hyperthyroidism and ophthalmopathy.

The source material was peripheral blood mononuclear cells (PBMCs), sampled at new diagnosis, from a patient treated with antithyroid drugs. The receptors originated from a woman aged 25-40 years with Graves disease.

This clonotype was seen many times. Here the CDR3 reads CASRDTTGETQYF. CDR3 nucleotide sequence: TGTGCCAGCAGGGATACGACGGGAGAGACCCAGTACTTC. The chain employs TRBV6-1 and TRBJ2-5; D gene ambiguous. The V and J ends lost 6 bases and 4 bases respectively, with 12 bases between them. The CDR3 covers 13 residues. Germline CDR1 MNHNS, CDR2 SASEGT.

This clonotype was found many times. The chain employs TRBV11-2 and TRBJ2-2; the D gene is possibly TRBD2 (6 bases). The CDR3 runs 16 residues. Germline V gene sequence: CDR1 SGHAT, CDR2 FQNNGV. Trimming removed 3 bases at V and 1 base at J, with 12 bases between. CDR3 sequence (DNA): TGTGCCAGCAGCTTCCCCGCTAGCGAGAACACCGGGGAGCTGTTTTTT. Its protein is CASSFPASENTGELFF.

The genes are TRBV6-2 or TRBV6-3 and TRBJ1-4, with D maybe TRBD1 (5 bases). The germline CDR1 and CDR2 sequences are MNHEY and SVGEGT. V lost 5 bases and J 10 bases, leaving 14 bases between the germline ends. This CDR3 comprises 13 residues. The CDR3: CASSGGGGGKLFF. For the CDR3, the DNA is TGTGCCAGCAGTGGTGGGGGGGGGGGAAAACTGTTTTTT.

Only a few counts were recorded for this clonotype. The gene calls are TRBV28 and TRBJ2-2, with D perhaps assigned TRBD1 or TRBD2 (5 bases each). The length of the CDR3 is 16 residues. Trimming took 0 bases from V and 0 from J, leaving 8 bases between them. CDR1 is MDHEN and CDR2 is SYDVKM in the germline V gene. This CDR3 is CASSLWGEANTGELFF. CDR3 in DNA: TGTGCCAGCAGTTTATGGGGGGAAGCGAACACCGGGGAGCTGTTTTTT.

With regard to this clonotype: This may arise from a read error, as a much more abundant clone is one base away. Likely a read error: the CDR3 ends without its conserved phenylalanine or tryptophan. This sequence joins TRBV7-8 and TRBJ2-7, with 8 bases fitting TRBD2. CDR3 length: 14 residues. With 3 bases clipped from V and 5 bases from J, the junction kept 6 bases outside the gene matches. The V gene's germline CDR1 is SGHVS and CDR2 FQNEAQ. The CDR3 is CASSFSIAGNEQYS. CDR3 nucleotides: TGTGCCAGCAGCTTCTCCATAGCGGGAAACGAGCAGTACTCC.

This clonotype was found a few times. The chain uses TRBV12-3 or TRBV12-4 and TRBJ1-5; 7 nucleotides align to TRBD1. The length of the CDR3 is 15 residues. V shed 6 bases and J 7 bases; nucleotides not matched to a gene: 12. The CDR3 region has the DNA TGTGCCAGCAGCTTGATACAGGGGCGGAGGCAGCCCCAGCATTTT. It is translated as CASSLIQGRRQPQHF.

This chain joins TRBV11-2 and TRBJ2-3, with 12 nucleotides matching TRBD1. The CDR3 length is 15 residues. Germline CDR1 SGHAT, CDR2 FQNNGV. The ends lost 7 bases at V and 3 bases at J; junction bases unmatched: 5. CDR3 in DNA: TGTGCCAGCAAAAGGGGACAGGGGGCGACAGATACGCAGTATTTT. This codes for CASKRGQGATDTQYF.

This clonotype was observed many times. The chain recombines TRBV20-1 with TRBJ2-7; D is possibly TRBD1 (5 bases). Germline CDR1 is DFQATT and CDR2 is SNEGSKA (reference sequence). Trimming stripped 4 bases from V and 0 bases from J, with 10 bases between. The CDR3 loop spans 13 amino acids. Here the CDR3 reads CSATTDPSYEQYF. As DNA, the CDR3 is TGCAGTGCTACGACAGACCCCTCCTACGAGCAGTACTTC.

This clonotype was seen more than once but under ten times. J is TRBJ2-6 and V is TRBV7-9; D is undetermined. CDR3 length equals 15 residues. Looked up from germline, CDR1 is SEHNR and CDR2 is FQNEAQ (reference sequence). V was pared by 5 bases and J by 0 bases, with 8 bases between. The CDR3 loop reads CASSLAPSGANVLTF. DNA for the CDR3: TGTGCCAGCAGCCTTGCCCCCTCTGGGGCCAACGTCCTGACTTTC.

This clonotype was observed many times. The chain combines TRBV30 with TRBJ2-3, with D unresolved. The V gene's germline CDR1 is GTSNPN and CDR2 SVGIG (reference sequence). V was shortened by 2 bases and J by 5 bases, with 8 bases between the two germline ends. The CDR3 has 12 amino acids. The CDR3 sequence is CAWSIGRDTQYF. As DNA, the CDR3 is TGTGCCTGGAGTATCGGACGAGATACGCAGTATTTT.

This chain links TRBV29-1 with TRBJ1-4, with D possibly being TRBD1 (5 bases). Trimming left V 5 bases short and J 5 bases short, with 18 bases between. The CDR3 spans 15 residues. CDR1 SQVTM and CDR2 ANQGSEA come from the germline V gene. CDR3 protein: CSVSGPGGDNEKLFF. CDR3 nucleotide sequence: TGCAGCGTTTCAGGCCCCGGGGGAGACAATGAAAAACTGTTTTTT.

The sample holds many counts of this clonotype. This chain connects TRBV6-5 to TRBJ1-5, with TRBD1 as a possible D gene (6 bases). With 2 bases removed from V and 5 bases from J, the gap between germline ends came to 10 bases. Germline V gives CDR1 MNHEY, CDR2 SVGAGI. There are 14 residues in the CDR3. The CDR3 spells CASSYQDSDQPQHF. Here the CDR3 DNA reads TGTGCCAGCAGTTACCAGGACAGCGATCAGCCCCAGCATTTT.

This clonotype has at least ten counts. This rearrangement joins TRBV7-8 to TRBJ2-7; 8 bases agree with TRBD2. The CDR3 spans 18 residues. V lost 1 base to trimming and J lost 0 bases; unmatched junction nucleotides: 11. Germline V gives CDR1 SGHVS, CDR2 FQNEAQ. CDR3 protein: CASSLGLRGGGSSYEQYF. The CDR3 DNA is TGTGCCAGCAGCTTAGGGCTGAGAGGCGGGGGGAGCTCCTACGAGCAGTACTTC.

Only a few counts were recorded for this clonotype. The chain carries TRBV5-1 and TRBJ1-2, with TRBD1 identical over 10 bases. Germline V gives CDR1 SGHRS, CDR2 YFSETQ. There are 14 residues in the CDR3. Trimming took 7 bases from V and 7 from J; bases not matched to a gene: 10. The CDR3 spells CASAPGQGTGGYTF. CDR3 bases: TGCGCCAGCGCTCCGGGACAGGGGACCGGTGGCTACACCTTC.

This clonotype appeared many times. The chain uses TRBV12-3 or TRBV12-4 and TRBJ1-5; D not resolved. The CDR3 consists of 18 residues. Trimming removed 6 bases from V and 0 bases from J, with 21 bases in between. CDR3 region: CASSFSPTYLYSNQPQHF. The DNA of the CDR3 is TGTGCCAGCAGCTTCAGCCCGACATACTTATATAGCAATCAGCCCCAGCATTTT.

Note on this clonotype: A read error may produce the germline difference seen at one junction end. The V and J genes are TRBV6-5 and TRBJ2-5; D may match TRBD1 or TRBD2 (6 bases each). Germline values: CDR1 MNHEY, CDR2 SVGAGI. CDR3 length: 14 residues. This CDR3 is CASSYGGREETRYF. The CDR3 nucleotides read TGTGCCAGCAGTTACGGGGGGCGGGAAGAGACCCGGTACTTC.

This clonotype has a count of ten or more. The chain uses TRBV24-1 and TRBJ2-1, with a weak D call TRBD2 (5 bases). Germline-derived CDR1 and CDR2 are KGHDR and SFDVKD. V lost 6 bases, J lost 3 bases, and 23 bases lay in between. CDR3 length: 18 residues. The DNA of the CDR3 is TGTGCCACCAGTTCCCTAGCCGTCGACAAACACATCTACAATGAGCAGTTCTTC. This encodes CATSSLAVDKHIYNEQFF.

This clonotype was found many times. V usage is TRBV11-2 and J usage is TRBJ2-5; D possibly uses TRBD1 or TRBD2 (5 bases each). V lost 5 bases, J lost 13 bases, and 20 bases lay in between. From germline, CDR1 is SGHAT and CDR2 FQNNGV. This CDR3 contains 13 residues. The CDR3 nucleotides read TGTGCCAGCAGCCGGAGCGATATGGGACGGACGTACTTC. Translation gives CASSRSDMGRTYF.

This clonotype appeared many times. The chain links TRBV28 to TRBJ2-7, with TRBD2 matching 9 bases. The CDR3 contains 17 residues. Germline V gives CDR1 MDHEN, CDR2 SYDVKM. V was pared by 2 bases and J by 1 base, with 9 bases of the junction left unmatched. The CDR3, as DNA: TGTGCCAGCAGTTTAAGGGGTAGCGGGAGACGTTCCTACGAGCAGTACTTC. It yields the protein CASSLRGSGRRSYEQYF.

This clonotype came up many times. The chain recombines TRBV6-1 with TRBJ1-2; D might be TRBD1 (6 bases). V lost 5 bases and J lost 8, with 18 bases in between. Germline values: CDR1 MNHNS, CDR2 SASEGT. The CDR3 is 14 residues long. The CDR3 DNA reads as TGTGCCAGCAGTACTGGGGCCACCACAGGGGGCTACACCTTC. It specifies CASSTGATTGGYTF.

The chain recombines TRBV4-1 with TRBJ1-6, with D unresolved. Germline CDR1 and CDR2: MGHRA and YSYEKL. The CDR3 totals 14 residues. The V end lost 0 bases, the J end lost 8 bases, and 8 bases lay between the germline ends. CDR3 protein: CASSQDLVYSPLHF. Written as DNA, the CDR3 is TGCGCCAGCAGCCAAGATCTGGTTTATTCACCCCTCCACTTT.

Ten or more counts support this clonotype. V is TRBV11-2 and J is TRBJ2-1; D remains ambiguous. The CDR3 sequence is 15 residues long. The germline V and J ends were trimmed by 5 bases and 1 base, with 12 bases remaining between them. Germline V gives CDR1 SGHAT, CDR2 FQNNGV. DNA for the CDR3: TGTGCCAGCAGCAGTAGAGCCGGTTCCTACAATGAGCAGTTCTTC. Residues: CASSSRAGSYNEQFF.

This clonotype was seen ten or more times. The rearrangement uses TRBV30 and TRBJ1-5; a weak D match, TRBD1 (6 bases). Trimming pared 2 bases from V and 4 bases from J, leaving 9 bases between. The CDR3 totals 13 residues. The V gene's germline CDR1 is GTSNPN and CDR2 SVGIG (reference sequence). CDR3 nucleotides: TGTGCCTGGAGTACAGACAGGAATCAGCCCCAGCATTTT. Amino acids: CAWSTDRNQPQHF.

This clonotype was seen many times. V gene TRBV29-1 combines with J gene TRBJ2-4, with TRBD1 as a possible D gene (5 bases). Germline V gives CDR1 SQVTM, CDR2 ANQGSEA. CDR3 size: 13 residues. The V end was cut by 6 bases, the J end by 5 bases, with 14 bases between. CDR3 residues: CSVAGPFQNIQYF. CDR3 nucleotide sequence: TGCAGCGTCGCAGGGCCTTTCCAAAACATTCAGTACTTC.

V is TRBV4-1 and J is TRBJ2-3; the D is unclear. The CDR3 loop spans 13 amino acids. Germline V gives CDR1 MGHRA, CDR2 YSYEKL. V was pared by 6 bases and J by 1 base, with 8 bases between. DNA for the CDR3: TGCGCCAGCAGTCCGCTCCGCACAGATACGCAGTATTTT. Encoded protein: CASSPLRTDTQYF.

V usage is TRBV9 and J usage is TRBJ2-1; 13 bases line up with TRBD2. There are 15 residues in the CDR3. V lost 5 bases and J lost 6; bases outside the gene matches: 5. Germline CDR1 reads SGDLS; CDR2 reads YYNGEE. In DNA, the CDR3 is TGTGCCAGCAGAGGACTAGCGGGGGAACCCAATGAGCAGTTCTTC. Translated: CASRGLAGEPNEQFF.

In this sample, this clonotype turned up many times. The chain carries TRBV9 and TRBJ2-2; the D gene is possibly TRBD1 (6 bases). The germline V and J ends were trimmed by 0 bases and 4 bases, with 10 bases remaining between them. The CDR3 extends over 15 amino acids. CDR1 and CDR2 from the germline V gene are SGDLS and YYNGEE. CDR3 nucleotides: TGTGCCAGCAGCGTAGACAGGGCGGGCACCGGGGAGCTGTTTTTT. It is translated as CASSVDRAGTGELFF. Drawing the rest from reference TRBV9 and TRBJ2-2, the complete variable domain is DSGVTQTPKHLITATGQRVTLRCSPRSGDLSVYWYQQSLDQGLQFLIQYYNGEERAKGNILERFSAQQFPDLHSELNLSSLELGDSALYFCASSVDRAGTGELFFGEGSRLTVL.

This clonotype was observed at least ten times. This chain joins TRBV27 and TRBJ2-1; 9 bases align to TRBD1. V dropped 5 bases and J dropped 5; count of bases not matched to a gene: 22. Germline loops: CDR1 MNHEY, CDR2 SMNVEV (reference sequence). The CDR3 runs to 20 residues. The DNA for the CDR3 is TGTGCCAGCAGTCCCCCCCCCCGGGACAGGGCTTTTCTCCCACACAATGAGCAGTTCTTC. Its translation: CASSPPPRDRAFLPHNEQFF.

This clonotype came up many times. The chain joins TRBV6-2 or TRBV6-3 to TRBJ2-3; 9 bases fit TRBD2. Germline lookup yields CDR1 MNHEY and CDR2 SVGEGT. CDR3 length: 15 residues. V shed 1 base, J shed 5 bases, and the junction held 4 bases outside the gene matches. CDR3 region: CASSYLAGVLDTQYF. The CDR3 region has the DNA TGTGCCAGCAGTTACTTAGCGGGAGTACTAGATACGCAGTATTTT.

In its sample, this clonotype was seen many times. This sequence joins TRBV12-3 or TRBV12-4 and TRBJ2-5; D gene uncertain. This CDR3 spans 12 amino acids. V was trimmed by 0 bases and J by 3 bases, leaving 2 bases between them. DNA for the CDR3: TGTGCCAGCAGTTTAGCGAAAGAGACCCAGTACTTC. Residues: CASSLAKETQYF.

This clonotype was seen ten or more times. Germline and junction disagree at one end, which may indicate a read error. The J gene is TRBJ2-1, the V gene TRBV12-3 or TRBV12-4, with 10 bases fitting TRBD1. The assigned J gene may be wrong: the sequence end matches TRBJ2-5 better. This CDR3 is 18 amino acids long. The CDR3 loop reads CTSSTGTGARMGYETQYF. In DNA, the CDR3 is TGTACCAGCAGCACTGGGACAGGGGCTCGAATGGGCTATGAGACCCAGTACTTC.